A selection of T cell receptor beta chains follows, all from one sample in a study of technical replicates of blood from several donors. Assay: immunoSEQ multiplex PCR; the TCRdb copy retains only in-frame clones and omits some. This table has around 60,000 clones, about 91% appearing once. Sequencing was performed on PBMCs. The receptors come from a human donor in good health. Some clones in this sample may be carry-over from other donors' samples. CDR3s include the opening cysteine and the closing phenylalanine or tryptophan. Each record gives: J gene, V gene, D gene, CDR3 DNA, CDR3 protein. The D gene is left open where the match is weak.

>TRBJ2-7|TRBV5-1|TRBD1
TGCGCCAGCAGCGCCTCAGGGACAGGGGGCGGGTACGAGCAGTACTTC
CASSASGTGGGYEQYF
>TRBJ1-5|TRBV19|NA
TGTGCCAGTAGTATAGATTACCGAGACAATCAGCCCCAGCATTTT
CASSIDYRDNQPQHF
>TRBJ1-1|TRBV7-3|NA
TGTGCCAGCAGCTCCCAGGGACACTTCACTGAAGCTTTCTTT
CASSSQGHFTEAFF
>TRBJ1-3|TRBV6-5|NA
TGTGCCAGCAGTTACGGGGGGGGTGCCTCTGGAAACACCATATATTTT
CASSYGGGASGNTIYF
>TRBJ2-7|TRBV7-2|NA
TGTGCCAGCAGCCCCCCTTCCCCCGAGCAGTACTTC
CASSPPSPEQYF
>TRBJ1-6|TRBV6-1|NA
TGTGCCAGCAGTGAATTTCGGAATTCACCCCTCCACTTT
CASSEFRNSPLHF
>TRBJ2-5|TRBV4-2|NA
TGTGCCAGCAGCCAAGAAGCATCCCGGAGGGAAGAGACCCAGTACTTC
CASSQEASRREETQYF
>TRBJ2-1|TRBV11-2|NA
TGTGCCAGCAGCTTAGGTCTGGCGGTGAGGAATGAGCAGTTCTTC
CASSLGLAVRNEQFF
>TRBJ1-4|TRBV19|TRBD1
TGTGCCAGTAGCCCGGGACAGCCAAATGAAAAACTGTTTTTT
CASSPGQPNEKLFF
>TRBJ1-2|TRBV18|TRBD1
TGTGCCAGCTCACCGGACAGGGGAGGTTCGGGCTACACCTTC
CASSPDRGGSGYTF
>TRBJ1-2|TRBV2|NA
TGTGCCAGCAGGGGAGGAGAGCGGGGCTACACCTTC
CASRGGERGYTF
>TRBJ2-5|TRBV6-5|NA
TGTGCCAGCAGACTCCGGAGCTTAGAGACCCAGTACTTC
CASRLRSLETQYF
>TRBJ2-7|TRBV7-8|NA
TGTGCCAGCAGCTTAGGGGACTCAACCCGCGAGCAGTACTTC
CASSLGDSTREQYF
>TRBJ2-7|TRBV4-3|TRBD2
TGCGCCAGCAGCCAAGGGGTTTCCGGGGGGGACGAGCAGTACTTC
CASSQGVSGGDEQYF